The next 2 T cell receptor beta chains were all read from a single sample in a study of CD8+ T cells in alopecia areata. RNA was isolated and reverse transcribed to cDNA, the sequencing template. Sequencing used immunoSEQ multiplex PCR; TCRdb keeps in-frame clones, though not all of them. The sample has around 140,000 clones; about 87% are singletons. Sequencing was performed on CD8+ T cells sorted from blood, taken at week 0. These receptors were collected from a human donor with alopecia areata.

The chain joins TRBV5-6 to TRBJ2-7; tentatively, D is TRBD1 or TRBD2 (5 bases each). Germline-derived CDR1 and CDR2 are SGHDT and YYEEEE. Trimming stripped 7 bases from V and 7 bases from J, with 24 bases between. This CDR3 comprises 15 residues. CDR3 nucleotides: TGTGCCAGCCAAGATGGGGACGTGCCGGCCGGGGAGCAGTACTTC. Protein sequence: CASQDGDVPAGEQYF. Looking up the rest from reference TRBV5-6 and TRBJ2-7 gives the full variable domain: DAGVTQSPTHLIKTRGQQVTLRCSPKSGHDTVSWYQQALGQGPQFIFQYYEEEERQRGNFPDRFSGHQFPNYSSELNVNALLLGDSALYLCASQDGDVPAGEQYFGPGTRLTVT.

The rearrangement uses TRBV27 and TRBJ2-1, with unresolved D. This CDR3 spans 14 amino acids. Between the trimmed V and J ends, which lost 5 bases and 7 bases, there was a span of 15 bases. From germline, CDR1 is MNHEY and CDR2 SMNVEV (reference sequence). CDR3 amino acids: CASSPRADWNEQFF. In nucleotides, the CDR3 is TGTGCCAGCAGTCCACGCGCAGACTGGAATGAGCAGTTCTTC.